The subject of this entry is one TCR beta chain. This sample stems from a study of T cell changes during pregnancy in multiple sclerosis. V lost 5 bases and J 6 bases, leaving 17 bases between the germline ends. CDR3 length: 15 amino acids. CDR1 and CDR2 from the germline V gene are MNHNY and SVGAGI (reference sequence). Sequencing used immunoSEQ multiplex PCR; TCRdb keeps in-frame clones, though not all of them. The table has approximately 100,000 clones, about 90% seen once. The sequencing used peripheral blood, collected after pregnancy. The clonotype was recovered from a female donor with multiple sclerosis, enrolled in a pregnancy study. The J gene is TRBJ2-1, the V gene TRBV6-6; D perhaps matches TRBD2 (6 bases). The CDR3 DNA follows: TGTGCCAGCAGTCGTCCCTCCCAGACTAGCAATGAGCAGTTCTTC. It encodes CASSRPSQTSNEQFF.